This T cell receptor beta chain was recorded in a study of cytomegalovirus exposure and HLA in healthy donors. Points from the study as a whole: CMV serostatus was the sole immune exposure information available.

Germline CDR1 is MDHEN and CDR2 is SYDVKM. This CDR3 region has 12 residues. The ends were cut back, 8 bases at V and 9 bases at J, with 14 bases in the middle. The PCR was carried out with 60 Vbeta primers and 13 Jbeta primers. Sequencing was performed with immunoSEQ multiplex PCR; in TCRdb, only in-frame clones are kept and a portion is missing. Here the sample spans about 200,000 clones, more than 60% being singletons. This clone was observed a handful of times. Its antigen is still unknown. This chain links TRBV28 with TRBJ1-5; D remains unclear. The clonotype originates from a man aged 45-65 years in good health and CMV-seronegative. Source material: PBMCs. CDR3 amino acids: CASHHPAGPQHF. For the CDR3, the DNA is TGTGCCAGCCATCACCCAGCGGGGCCCCAGCATTTT.